The rows below give T cell receptor beta chains drawn from one sample of a study of blood T cell repertoires in COVID-19. Here immunoSEQ multiplex PCR was the method, and the copy in TCRdb shows in-frame clones only, minus some. The repertoire includes about 300,000 clones, roughly 86% of them detected once, and less than 3.5% sits in the top ten. The sequenced sample was PBMCs or T cells enriched from blood (not recorded which). These receptor sequences come from a woman aged 45-60 years who had been exposed to COVID-19. CDR3s include the opening cysteine and the closing phenylalanine or tryptophan. Rows give clone size only sometimes, using once, few, many, or a class for an expanded clone.

V gene	clone size	J gene	CDR3 protein
TRBV5-4	few	TRBJ1-2	CASSPAPGGNYGYTF
TRBV4-1	NA	TRBJ1-2	CASSQGQGYTF
TRBV5-8	NA	TRBJ1-4	CASSRSGTANEKLFF
TRBV10-2	once	TRBJ1-1	CASSDRVLEAFF
TRBV5-1	NA	TRBJ2-2	CASSLMAGTGELFF
TRBV13	NA	TRBJ2-1	CASSRDSYNEQFF
TRBV4-1	NA	TRBJ2-2	CASSQDGGSNTGELFF
TRBV9	NA	TRBJ1-1	CASSVVPTPGQGFAEAFF
TRBV7-8	NA	TRBJ1-1	CASSLQGARFAFF
TRBV5-4	few	TRBJ2-3	CASTEGASGGTDTQYF
TRBV18	NA	TRBJ2-1	CASSPPVTATYNEQFF
TRBV12-5	few	TRBJ2-2	CASARGDRVTGELFF
TRBV28	NA	TRBJ1-2	CASSFYYSRSESDYGYTF
TRBV19	NA	TRBJ2-3	CASSLDRRTDTQYF
TRBV5-1	NA	TRBJ1-2	CASSFGEFYGYTF
TRBV5-1	NA	TRBJ1-2	CASSLGGTGLYGYTF